The rows below give T cell receptor beta chains drawn from one sample of a study of T cells in localized non-small cell lung cancer. The protocol was immunoSEQ multiplex PCR, while the TCRdb copy is restricted to in-frame clones and leaves out a portion. The sample contains tens of thousands of clones, approximately 86% of which appear only once. Specimen: peripheral blood, collected before any cancer treatment. These receptors came from a man between 40 and 69 years old with stage I lung adenocarcinoma. CDR3s include the opening cysteine and the closing phenylalanine or tryptophan. A D gene is named only where the DNA matches it firmly.

d_gene	v_gene	j_gene	CDR3aa	CDR3nt
NA	TRBV6-1	TRBJ2-7	CASSEGTTSYEQYF	TGTGCCAGCAGTGAAGGGACTACCTCCTACGAGCAGTACTTC
TRBD1	TRBV6-1	TRBJ1-2	CASSGSGGFDYTF	TGTGCCAGCAGTGGGTCAGGGGGCTTCGACTACACCTTC
NA	TRBV5-5	TRBJ2-5	CASSLRVVETQYF	TGTGCCAGCAGCTTGAGAGTGGTGGAGACCCAGTACTTC
NA	TRBV27	TRBJ2-7	CASSSPLGGGSYEQYF	TGTGCCAGCAGTTCACCTCTAGGGGGAGGCTCCTACGAGCAGTACTTC
TRBD2	TRBV4-2	TRBJ2-1	CASTNPGTSGENEQFF	TGTGCCAGCACCAACCCCGGGACTAGCGGGGAGAATGAGCAGTTCTTC
NA	TRBV5-6	TRBJ2-7	CASSLGLDYYEQYF	TGTGCCAGCAGCTTGGGGCTAGACTACTACGAGCAGTACTTC
NA	TRBV28	TRBJ2-2	CASSLGGGRAGELFF	TGTGCCAGCAGTCTTGGGGGCGGGAGAGCCGGGGAGCTGTTTTTT
TRBD1	TRBV5-1	TRBJ1-2	CASSLDYGTGVGYTF	TGCGCCAGCAGCTTGGACTACGGGACAGGGGTTGGCTACACCTTC
TRBD2	TRBV5-6	TRBJ2-4	CASSFGGRAVNIQYF	TGTGCCAGCAGCTTCGGCGGGAGGGCCGTGAACATTCAGTACTTC
NA	TRBV15	TRBJ1-5	CATSRARRGHQPQHF	TGTGCCACCAGCAGAGCTCGCAGGGGTCATCAGCCCCAGCATTTT
NA	TRBV7-3	TRBJ1-1	CASSLGHANTEAFF	TGTGCCAGCAGCTTAGGACACGCGAACACTGAAGCTTTCTTT